Listed below are T cell receptor beta chains from one sample, sequenced in a study of OX40 agonist ivuxolimab in advanced cancers. Some clones are missing from TCRdb's copy, which holds only in-frame ones; the method was immunoSEQ multiplex PCR. Of approximately 81,000 clones listed, approximately 90% are singletons. This sample comprised CD4+ or CD8+ T cells sorted from blood, obtained in a trial of the OX40 agonist ivuxolimab. The receptors stem from an adult with an advanced solid tumor such as melanoma, head and neck, liver or kidney cancer. The CDR3 runs from the conserved cysteine through the conserved F or W. D genes are given only for firm matches. Not all rows give a size; the values are once, few, many and, for expanded clones, a class.

size: -
J: TRBJ2-5
V: TRBV25-1
D: TRBD2
CDR3: CASGLGASGGRKETQYF
DNA: TGTGCCAGCGGACTAGGGGCTAGCGGGGGGCGAAAAGAGACCCAGTACTTC

size: -
J: TRBJ1-2
V: TRBV18
D: -
CDR3: CASSPGDNYGYTF
DNA: TGTGCCAGCTCACCAGGGGACAACTATGGCTACACCTTC

size: -
J: TRBJ2-7
V: TRBV7-9
D: TRBD2
CDR3: CASSVGLAGESYEQYF
DNA: TGTGCCAGCAGCGTCGGACTAGCGGGGGAATCCTACGAGCAGTACTTC

size: -
J: TRBJ2-3
V: TRBV9
D: TRBD2
CDR3: CASSPLGLARDTQYF
DNA: TGTGCCAGCAGCCCATTGGGACTAGCAAGAGATACGCAGTATTTT

size: -
J: TRBJ1-2
V: TRBV14
D: -
CDR3: CASSNTARYTF
DNA: TGTGCCAGCAGCAATACCGCAAGGTACACCTTC

size: -
J: TRBJ1-3
V: TRBV5-4
D: -
CDR3: CASSQAGSGNTIYF
DNA: TGTGCCAGCAGCCAAGCAGGGTCAGGAAACACCATATATTTT

size: -
J: TRBJ1-1
V: TRBV7-2
D: -
CDR3: CASSFSGTNTEAFF
DNA: TGTGCCAGCAGCTTCTCAGGGACCAACACTGAAGCTTTCTTT

size: -
J: TRBJ1-3
V: TRBV5-4
D: -
CDR3: CASSLGWVGSGNTIYF
DNA: TGTGCCAGCAGCCTAGGGTGGGTCGGCTCTGGAAACACCATATATTTT

size: once
J: TRBJ1-2
V: TRBV5-8
D: -
CDR3: CASNYGSDYGYTF
DNA: TGTGCCAGCAACTATGGGTCGGACTATGGCTACACCTTC

size: -
J: TRBJ2-5
V: TRBV27
D: TRBD1
CDR3: CASSPLLTGAETQYF
DNA: TGTGCCAGCAGTCCCCTTCTCACAGGGGCCGAGACCCAGTACTTC

size: -
J: TRBJ2-5
V: TRBV7-2
D: -
CDR3: CASSLVIETQYF
DNA: TGTGCCAGCAGCCTCGTCATTGAGACCCAGTACTTC

size: once
J: TRBJ1-2
V: TRBV6-5
D: -
CDR3: CASMQVSGYTF
DNA: TGTGCCAGCATGCAGGTCTCTGGCTACACCTTC

size: -
J: TRBJ1-1
V: TRBV11-3
D: -
CDR3: CASSSGRLNTEAFF
DNA: TGTGCCAGCAGCTCCGGACGGCTAAACACTGAAGCTTTCTTT

size: -
J: TRBJ2-7
V: TRBV2
D: -
CDR3: CASRGDTYEQYF
DNA: TGTGCCAGCAGGGGGGACACCTACGAGCAGTACTTC

size: -
J: TRBJ1-1
V: TRBV10-3
D: -
CDR3: CAISDPLANTEAFF
DNA: TGTGCCATCAGTGACCCCCTCGCGAACACTGAAGCTTTCTTT

size: -
J: TRBJ2-7
V: TRBV7-9
D: -
CDR3: CASSLKVFEQYF
DNA: TGTGCCAGCAGCCTAAAGGTTTTCGAGCAGTACTTC

size: -
J: TRBJ2-3
V: TRBV7-6
D: -
CDR3: CASSLGRADTQYF
DNA: TGTGCCAGCAGCTTAGGCAGGGCAGATACGCAGTATTTT

size: -
J: TRBJ2-2
V: TRBV10-3
D: -
CDR3: CAIKGSFANTGELFF
DNA: TGTGCCATCAAAGGGTCCTTCGCGAACACCGGGGAGCTGTTTTTT

size: -
J: TRBJ2-5
V: TRBV18
D: -
CDR3: CASSPPATLQETQYF
DNA: TGTGCCAGCTCACCACCGGCAACACTCCAAGAGACCCAGTACTTC

size: -
J: TRBJ1-4
V: TRBV6-5
D: TRBD1
CDR3: CATFSPGQGGEKLFF
DNA: TGTGCCACCTTCTCTCCCGGACAGGGGGGAGAAAAACTGTTTTTT

size: -
J: TRBJ2-7
V: TRBV29-1
D: -
CDR3: CSVRQDSYEQYF
DNA: TGCAGCGTGCGGCAGGACTCCTACGAGCAGTACTTC

size: once
J: TRBJ2-7
V: TRBV11-2
D: -
CDR3: CASSLLGARGDEQYF
DNA: TGTGCCAGCAGCTTATTGGGTGCGCGGGGAGACGAGCAGTACTTC

size: once
J: TRBJ2-1
V: TRBV10-3
D: -
CDR3: CAISESTDNNEQFF
DNA: TGTGCCATCAGTGAATCTACGGATAACAATGAGCAGTTCTTC

size: -
J: TRBJ2-1
V: TRBV5-6
D: -
CDR3: CASSLAASSYNEQFF
DNA: TGTGCCAGCAGCTTGGCCGCGAGCTCCTACAATGAGCAGTTCTTC

size: -
J: TRBJ1-2
V: TRBV7-8
D: TRBD1
CDR3: CASSHLQGDFSNYGYTF
DNA: TGTGCCAGCAGCCACCTACAGGGGGATTTCTCTAACTATGGCTACACCTTC

size: once
J: TRBJ2-7
V: TRBV27
D: -
CDR3: CASSLWGGEQYF
DNA: TGTGCCAGCAGTTTATGGGGTGGGGAGCAGTACTTC

size: -
J: TRBJ2-1
V: TRBV5-4
D: TRBD1
CDR3: CASSPTPGQGSSEQFF
DNA: TGTGCCAGCAGCCCGACTCCGGGACAGGGGTCTAGTGAGCAGTTCTTC

size: -
J: TRBJ1-5
V: TRBV19
D: -
CDR3: CASSIMVENNQPQHF
DNA: TGTGCCAGTAGTATAATGGTGGAAAACAATCAGCCCCAGCATTTT

size: -
J: TRBJ1-1
V: TRBV18
D: -
CDR3: CASSIRGDTEAFF
DNA: TGTGCCAGCTCCATAAGAGGGGACACTGAAGCTTTCTTT

size: -
J: TRBJ2-2
V: TRBV2
D: -
CDR3: CASRKEGELFF
DNA: TGTGCCAGCAGAAAGGAGGGGGAGCTGTTTTTT

size: -
J: TRBJ1-2
V: TRBV5-1
D: TRBD1
CDR3: CASSLTTGGDYGYTF
DNA: TGCGCCAGCAGCTTAACGACAGGGGGGGACTATGGCTACACCTTC

size: -
J: TRBJ2-3
V: TRBV9
D: -
CDR3: CASSVGLSSTDTQYF
DNA: TGTGCCAGCAGCGTAGGCCTATCGAGCACAGATACGCAGTATTTT

size: -
J: TRBJ1-5
V: TRBV15
D: -
CDR3: CATSREGILTPQPQHF
DNA: TGTGCCACCAGCAGAGAGGGGATTCTGACCCCACAGCCCCAGCATTTT

size: -
J: TRBJ1-1
V: TRBV19
D: TRBD1
CDR3: CASSRTGGLGTEAFF
DNA: TGTGCCAGTAGTAGGACAGGGGGGCTAGGAACTGAAGCTTTCTTT

size: -
J: TRBJ2-7
V: TRBV11-2
D: TRBD1
CDR3: CASSLQGASYEQYF
DNA: TGTGCCAGCAGCTTACAGGGGGCATCCTACGAGCAGTACTTC

size: -
J: TRBJ1-3
V: TRBV14
D: TRBD1
CDR3: CASSNRRDSAGLGNTIYF
DNA: TGTGCCAGCAGCAACAGACGGGACAGCGCCGGACTTGGAAACACCATATATTTT

size: -
J: TRBJ1-3
V: TRBV10-2
D: -
CDR3: CAARGGNTIYF
DNA: TGCGCCGCTCGGGGTGGAAACACCATATATTTT

size: -
J: TRBJ1-2
V: TRBV5-1
D: TRBD1
CDR3: CASSLDRGRGGYTF
DNA: TGCGCCAGCAGCTTGGACAGGGGAAGGGGTGGCTACACCTTC

size: -
J: TRBJ2-7
V: TRBV9
D: TRBD1
CDR3: CASSAGQVSSYEQYF
DNA: TGTGCCAGCAGCGCTGGACAGGTGAGCTCCTACGAGCAGTACTTC

size: -
J: TRBJ2-1
V: TRBV7-2
D: -
CDR3: CASSLVGGGAYNEQFF
DNA: TGTGCCAGCAGCTTAGTTGGAGGGGGGGCTTACAATGAGCAGTTCTTC

size: once
J: TRBJ2-2
V: TRBV2
D: -
CDR3: CASSKRGFAGELFF
DNA: TGTGCCAGCAGCAAGAGGGGTTTCGCCGGGGAGCTGTTTTTT

size: few
J: TRBJ1-1
V: TRBV2
D: TRBD1
CDR3: CASEQGTVSEAFF
DNA: TGTGCCAGCGAACAGGGGACGGTATCTGAAGCTTTCTTT

size: -
J: TRBJ2-1
V: TRBV10-1
D: TRBD2
CDR3: CASSAGRVYNEQFF
DNA: TGCGCCAGCAGTGCGGGGAGGGTCTACAATGAGCAGTTCTTC

size: -
J: TRBJ1-3
V: TRBV7-8
D: -
CDR3: CASSSRGVGNTIYF
DNA: TGTGCCAGCTCAAGCAGGGGAGTTGGAAACACCATATATTTT

size: -
J: TRBJ1-3
V: TRBV6-1
D: -
CDR3: CASSEASWGNTIYF
DNA: TGTGCCAGCAGTGAAGCGTCCTGGGGAAACACCATATATTTT

size: -
J: TRBJ2-7
V: TRBV7-2
D: -
CDR3: CASSFSTAYEQYF
DNA: TGTGCCAGCAGCTTCTCTACAGCCTACGAGCAGTACTTC

size: -
J: TRBJ1-1
V: TRBV11-1
D: TRBD1
CDR3: CASSPLTGGRSEAFF
DNA: TGTGCCAGCAGCCCTCTTACAGGGGGGAGATCTGAAGCTTTCTTT

size: -
J: TRBJ2-5
V: TRBV2
D: -
CDR3: CASSSLGEETQYF
DNA: TGTGCCAGCAGTTCTCTGGGCGAGGAGACCCAGTACTTC

size: once
J: TRBJ1-6
V: TRBV4-1
D: TRBD1
CDR3: CASSQVDMGTVGSPLHF
DNA: TGCGCCAGCAGCCAAGTCGATATGGGGACAGTCGGTTCACCCCTCCACTTT

size: -
J: TRBJ1-4
V: TRBV7-9
D: -
CDR3: CASSLASGSPEKLFF
DNA: TGTGCCAGCAGCTTAGCCTCGGGCTCCCCGGAAAAACTGTTTTTT

size: -
J: TRBJ1-6
V: TRBV7-2
D: -
CDR3: CASSPIATSPLHF
DNA: TGTGCCAGCAGCCCAATAGCAACTTCACCCCTCCACTTT

size: -
J: TRBJ1-6
V: TRBV7-9
D: -
CDR3: CASSGPGNSPLHF
DNA: TGTGCCAGCAGCGGACCGGGCAATTCACCCCTCCACTTT

size: -
J: TRBJ2-5
V: TRBV19
D: -
CDR3: CASSIRRGGAETQYF
DNA: TGTGCCAGTAGTATTCGGCGTGGGGGGGCAGAGACCCAGTACTTC

size: -
J: TRBJ2-3
V: TRBV5-1
D: -
CDR3: CASSWTDTDTQYF
DNA: TGCGCCAGCAGCTGGACAGACACAGATACGCAGTATTTT

size: -
J: TRBJ1-3
V: TRBV29-1
D: TRBD1
CDR3: CSVVQGAAGNTIYF
DNA: TGCAGCGTTGTTCAGGGGGCGGCTGGAAACACCATATATTTT